This T cell receptor beta chain derives from a study of cytomegalovirus exposure and HLA in healthy donors. Trimming removed 5 bases from V and 0 bases from J; junction bases left unmatched: 14. The CDR3 is made up of 18 amino acids. In germline, CDR1 is SGHVS, CDR2 FNYEAQ. It was with 60 Vbeta and 13 Jbeta primers that the PCR ran. Sequencing used immunoSEQ multiplex PCR; TCRdb keeps in-frame clones, though not all of them. The sample includes about 140,000 clones. The receptor's source is a young woman in good health and CMV-seronegative. This chain uses TRBV7-6 with TRBJ2-3; 7 nucleotides line up with TRBD2. The specimen was PBMCs. The CDR3 sequence is CASSPGPSGTLSTDTQYF. In DNA, the CDR3 is TGTGCCAGCAGCCCAGGACCTAGCGGAACCCTTAGCACAGATACGCAGTATTTT.